Listed below are T cell receptor beta chains from one sample, sequenced in a study of CD8 T cells in ankylosing spondylitis. In TCRdb, the 5' RACE reads were re-called with MiXCR into one record per CDR3 protein. The sample contains approximately 300,000 distinct CDR3 sequences, around 20% of which appear only once. Sequenced: blood, either unsorted or a sorted T cell fraction (not recorded which). The receptor source for this set is a male donor with ankylosing spondylitis or in good health (not recorded which). Each CDR3 is given with its conserved first and last residue.

j_call | v_call | cdr3_aa
TRBJ2-5 | TRBV29-1 | CSVDGRGLTETQYF
TRBJ1-2 | TRBV7-8 | CASSRTLGGIANYGYTF
TRBJ1-4 | TRBV12-3/TRBV12-4 | CASSLTGPNEKLFF
TRBJ2-1 | TRBV28 | CASITGAPYNEQFF
TRBJ2-1 | TRBV24-1 | CATSDTSGTPVDNEQFF
TRBJ1-5 | TRBV9 | CASSADSYSNQPQHF
TRBJ2-1 | TRBV4-1 | CASSQEGLIPGEQFF
TRBJ1-1 | TRBV5-1 | CASTPGTGNTEAFF
TRBJ2-1 | TRBV5-1 | CASSLADLNEQFF
TRBJ2-4 | TRBV6-6 | CASSRLAGGLAKNIQYF
TRBJ2-5 | TRBV5-1 | CASSFAHQETQYF
TRBJ2-1 | TRBV28 | CASSATSEAYNEQFF
TRBJ1-5 | TRBV20-1 | CSGRMEHQPQHF
TRBJ2-5 | TRBV9 | CASSGGSINMETQYF
TRBJ1-2 | TRBV5-1 | CASSSETGGASGYTF
TRBJ2-1 | TRBV5-4 | CASSLFGGRPNSSYNEQFF
TRBJ2-2 | TRBV4-2 | CASSQDLAGTNTGELFF
TRBJ2-4 | TRBV20-1 | CSAQYRGGKNIQYF
TRBJ1-1 | TRBV5-1 | CASSLTGQRNTEAFF
TRBJ1-4 | TRBV28 | CASSRDRGEKLFF
TRBJ2-3 | TRBV12-3/TRBV12-4 | CASSRTTTQYF
TRBJ2-3 | TRBV2 | CASRDRDSSTDTQYF
TRBJ2-1 | TRBV3-1 | CASSQPYKYNEQFF
TRBJ2-5 | TRBV20-1 | CSASITSEETQYF
TRBJ2-2 | TRBV12-3/TRBV12-4 | CASSEANTGELFF
TRBJ2-4 | TRBV20-1 | CSAPKTSGRAGVKNIQYF
TRBJ2-4 | TRBV7-3 | CASSLTSGAKNIQYF
TRBJ2-1 | TRBV27 | CASSLMVGTGEQFF
TRBJ2-3 | TRBV5-1 | CASSLVIAGGPTDTQYF
TRBJ2-4 | TRBV7-9 | CASSAKNIQYF
TRBJ2-2 | TRBV5-1 | CASSALAGGTPNTGELFF
TRBJ2-1 | TRBV19 | CASSMNSRSYNEQFF
TRBJ1-3 | TRBV5-1 | CASSLGATGDTIYF
TRBJ1-1 | TRBV20-1 | CSARDFTEAFF
TRBJ2-3 | TRBV20-1 | CSARGARTLTDTQYF
TRBJ2-1 | TRBV5-1 | CASSSLGAGESNEQFF
TRBJ1-1 | TRBV7-9 | CASSLGDRAGAFF
TRBJ1-5 | TRBV27 | CASSLSIRHQPQHF
TRBJ2-2 | TRBV5-1 | CASSSLAGASTGELFF
TRBJ1-2 | TRBV5-6 | CASSFKLRGYGYTF
TRBJ1-1 | TRBV25-1 | CASSDPGRGNTEAFF
TRBJ1-1 | TRBV12-3/TRBV12-4 | CASSPRQGGEAFF
TRBJ2-2 | TRBV6-1 | CAIRTTGDTGELFF
TRBJ1-1 | TRBV10-3 | CAITPGGGKNTEAFF
TRBJ2-1 | TRBV6-1 | CASSEQGAYSEQFF
TRBJ1-2 | TRBV12-3/TRBV12-4 | CASSSYPGGSNYGYTF
TRBJ1-2 | TRBV5-8 | CASRPGTGASGYTF
TRBJ1-1 | TRBV5-1 | CASSLNQGMTEAFF
TRBJ1-5 | TRBV21-1 | CASSKVGDYSNQPQHF
TRBJ1-5 | TRBV7-6 | CASSLDRAANQPQHF
TRBJ2-1 | TRBV20-1 | CSASMGNEQFF
TRBJ1-1 | TRBV20-1 | CSARNLGQLNTEAFF
TRBJ2-1 | TRBV12-3/TRBV12-4 | CASRVDRASYNEQFF
TRBJ2-2 | TRBV5-1 | CASSLGLAGPTGELFF
TRBJ2-3 | TRBV7-2 | CASLRGSPDTQYF
TRBJ1-1 | TRBV5-1 | CASSPRVQGAGEAFF